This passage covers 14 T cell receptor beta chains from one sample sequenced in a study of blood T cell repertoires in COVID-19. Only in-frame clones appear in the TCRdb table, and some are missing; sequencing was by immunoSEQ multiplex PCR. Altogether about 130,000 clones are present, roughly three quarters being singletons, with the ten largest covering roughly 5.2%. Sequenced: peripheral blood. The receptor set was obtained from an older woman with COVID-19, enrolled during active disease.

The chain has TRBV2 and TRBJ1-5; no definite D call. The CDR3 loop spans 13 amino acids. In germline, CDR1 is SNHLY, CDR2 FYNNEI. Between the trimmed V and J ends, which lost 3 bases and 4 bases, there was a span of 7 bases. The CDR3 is CASSEGLNQPQHF. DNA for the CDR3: TGTGCCAGCAGTGAGGGCCTAAATCAGCCCCAGCATTTT.

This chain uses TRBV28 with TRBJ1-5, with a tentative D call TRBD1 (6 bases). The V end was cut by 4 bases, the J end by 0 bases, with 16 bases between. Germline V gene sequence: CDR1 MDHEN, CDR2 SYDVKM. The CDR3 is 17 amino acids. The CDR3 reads CASSSGTLIYSNQPQHF. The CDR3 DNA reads TGTGCCAGCAGTTCGGGGACATTGATCTATAGCAATCAGCCCCAGCATTTT.

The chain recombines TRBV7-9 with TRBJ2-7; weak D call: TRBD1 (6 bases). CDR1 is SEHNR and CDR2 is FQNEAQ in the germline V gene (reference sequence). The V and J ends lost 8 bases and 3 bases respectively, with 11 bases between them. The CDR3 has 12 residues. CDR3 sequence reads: CASGGTFYEQYF. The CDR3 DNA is TGTGCCAGCGGGGGCACGTTCTACGAGCAGTACTTC. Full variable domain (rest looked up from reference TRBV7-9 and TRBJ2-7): DTGVSQNPRHKITKRGQNVTFRCDPISEHNRLYWYRQTLGQGPEFLTYFQNEAQLEKSRLLSDRFSAERPKGSFSTLEIQRTEQGDSAMYLCASGGTFYEQYFGPGTRLTVT.

The CDR3 loop is CASSVAPTSGEDSGELFF. The CDR3 bases are TGTGCCAGCAGCGTAGCACCTACTAGCGGGGAGGACTCCGGGGAGCTGTTTTTT. The chain carries TRBV9 and TRBJ2-2, with 10 bases fitting TRBD2. The V segment lost 0 bases and the J segment 6 bases; nucleotides outside the gene matches: 11. CDR1 and CDR2 from the germline V gene are SGDLS and YYNGEE. CDR3 length equals 18 residues.

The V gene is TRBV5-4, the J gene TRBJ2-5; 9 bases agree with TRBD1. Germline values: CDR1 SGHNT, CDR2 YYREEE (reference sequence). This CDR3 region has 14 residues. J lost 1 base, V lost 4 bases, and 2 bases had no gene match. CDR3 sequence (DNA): TGTGCCAGCAGCCCGGGACAGGGCCAAGAGACCCAGTACTTC. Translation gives CASSPGQGQETQYF.

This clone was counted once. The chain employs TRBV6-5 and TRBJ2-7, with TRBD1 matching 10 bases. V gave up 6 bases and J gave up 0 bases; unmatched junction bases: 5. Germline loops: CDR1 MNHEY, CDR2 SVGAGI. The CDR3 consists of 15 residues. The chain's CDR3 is CASREDRGSSYEQYF. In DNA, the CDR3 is TGTGCCAGCAGAGAGGACAGGGGGAGCTCCTACGAGCAGTACTTC.

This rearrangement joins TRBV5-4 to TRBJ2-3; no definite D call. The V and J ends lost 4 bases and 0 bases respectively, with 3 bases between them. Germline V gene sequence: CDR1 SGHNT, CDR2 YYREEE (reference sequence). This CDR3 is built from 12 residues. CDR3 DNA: TGTGCCAGCAGCCCTAGCACAGATACGCAGTATTTT. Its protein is CASSPSTDTQYF.

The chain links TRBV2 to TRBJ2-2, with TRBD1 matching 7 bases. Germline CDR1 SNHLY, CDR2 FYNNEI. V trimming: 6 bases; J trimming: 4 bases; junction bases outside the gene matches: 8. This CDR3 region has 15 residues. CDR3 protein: CASRADRAGTGELFF. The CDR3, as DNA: TGTGCCAGCAGAGCCGACAGGGCGGGCACCGGGGAGCTGTTTTTT.

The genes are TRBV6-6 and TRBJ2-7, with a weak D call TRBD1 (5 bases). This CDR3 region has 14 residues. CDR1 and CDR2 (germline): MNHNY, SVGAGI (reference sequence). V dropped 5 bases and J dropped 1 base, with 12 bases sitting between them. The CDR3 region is CASSGRVLSYEQYF. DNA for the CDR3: TGTGCCAGCAGTGGCAGGGTGCTGTCCTACGAGCAGTACTTC.

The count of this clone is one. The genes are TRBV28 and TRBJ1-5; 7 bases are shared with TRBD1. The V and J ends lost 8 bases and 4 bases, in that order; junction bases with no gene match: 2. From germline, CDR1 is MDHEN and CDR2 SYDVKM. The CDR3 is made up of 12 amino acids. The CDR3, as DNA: TGTGCCAGCGGACAGGCAAATCAGCCCCAGCATTTT. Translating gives CASGQANQPQHF.

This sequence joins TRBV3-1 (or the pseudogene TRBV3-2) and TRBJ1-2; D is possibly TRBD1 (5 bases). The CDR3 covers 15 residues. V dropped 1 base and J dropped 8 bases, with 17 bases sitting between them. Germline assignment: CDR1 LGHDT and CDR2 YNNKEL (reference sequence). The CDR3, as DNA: TGTGCCAGCAGCCAAGGGGGGGTGGAGGGCGTCGGCTACACCTTC. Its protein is CASSQGGVEGVGYTF.

The CDR3 protein is CASSLAGSNTGELFF. The CDR3 nucleotides read TGCGCCAGCAGCCTAGCGGGATCGAACACCGGGGAGCTGTTTTTT. J is TRBJ2-2 and V is TRBV4-1; TRBD2 agrees at 8 bases. CDR1 is MGHRA, CDR2 YSYEKL, per germline. V was pared by 4 bases and J by 0 bases, with 1 base of the junction left unmatched. This CDR3 is built from 15 residues.

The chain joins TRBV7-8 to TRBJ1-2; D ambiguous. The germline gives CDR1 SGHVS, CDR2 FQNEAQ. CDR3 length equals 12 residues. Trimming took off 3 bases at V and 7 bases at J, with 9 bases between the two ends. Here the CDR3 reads CASSFGVGGYTF. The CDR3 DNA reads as TGTGCCAGCAGCTTCGGGGTGGGTGGCTACACCTTC.

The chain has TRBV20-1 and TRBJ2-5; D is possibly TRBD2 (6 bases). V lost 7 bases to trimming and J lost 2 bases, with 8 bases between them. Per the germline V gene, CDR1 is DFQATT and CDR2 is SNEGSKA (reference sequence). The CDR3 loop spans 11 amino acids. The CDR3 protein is CSVEGQETQYF. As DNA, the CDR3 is TGCAGTGTGGAGGGGCAAGAGACCCAGTACTTC.